Below are 6 T cell receptor beta chains sequenced from a single sample in a study of cytomegalovirus exposure and HLA in healthy donors. Vbeta (60) and Jbeta (13) primers were used in the PCR. TCRdb's table, derived via immunoSEQ multiplex PCR, lists solely in-frame clones and lacks some. This sample yields around 130,000 clones, of which 75% to 90% are seen a single time; about 1.8% belongs to the top ten. Source material: PBMCs. These receptors were collected from a man aged 40-50 years in good health and CMV-seronegative.

The chain employs TRBV18 and TRBJ1-5; 12 positions agree with TRBD1. This CDR3 spans 14 amino acids. After removal of 10 bases from V and 6 bases from J, the junction contained 7 bases not matched to a gene. Germline V CDR1 and CDR2: KGHSH, LQKENI. CDR3 bases: TGTGCCAACTCCGGGACAGGGGGCCGTCAGCCCCAGCATTTT. Translation: CANSGTGGRQPQHF.

This clone was found a few times. J is TRBJ2-7 and V is TRBV9; maybe TRBD1 (6 bases). CDR3 size: 13 residues. The V end was cut by 2 bases, the J end by 4 bases, with 10 bases between. From germline, CDR1 is SGDLS and CDR2 YYNGEE. CDR3 sequence: CASSVGQFYEQYF. DNA of the CDR3: TGTGCCAGCAGCGTCGGACAGTTTTACGAGCAGTACTTC.

The gene calls are TRBV18 and TRBJ2-7; TRBD2 matches at 8 bases. Per germline, CDR1 KGHSH and CDR2 LQKENI. This CDR3 is built from 16 residues. The V and J ends lost 3 bases and 3 bases, in that order; junction bases with no gene match: 10. CDR3 nucleotides: TGTGCCAGCTCACCTGGTATCAGCGGGAGTTTCTACGAGCAGTACTTC. It translates to CASSPGISGSFYEQYF.

As to this clone: A read error may account for a junction end that differs from germline. The chain couples TRBV6-6 to TRBJ2-4; 10 bases agree with TRBD1. CDR3 size: 16 residues. Germline values: CDR1 MNHNY, CDR2 SVGAGI (reference sequence). This CDR3 reads CASRGTGAEVKNSQYF. CDR3 nucleotides: TGTGCCAGCAGAGGGACAGGGGCGGAAGTCAAAAACAGTCAGTACTTC.

This clone was recorded a few times. Other nucleotide sequences from this sample produce the same CDR3. This chain connects TRBV5-1 to TRBJ2-3; 14 bases line up with TRBD2. In germline, CDR1 is SGHRS, CDR2 YFSETQ. The CDR3 runs 17 residues. Losses at the gene ends were 4 bases for V and 1 base for J; bases not matched to a gene: 5. The DNA of the CDR3 is TGCGCCAGCAGCCCGGGACTAGCGGGGGCTGGCACAGATACGCAGTATTTT. It translates to CASSPGLAGAGTDTQYF.

The chain carries TRBV7-8 and TRBJ2-7; D gene unclear. This CDR3 spans 12 amino acids. Trimming left V 5 bases short and J 6 bases short, with 11 bases between. The germline CDR1 and CDR2 sequences are SGHVS and FQNEAQ. CDR3 coding DNA: TGTGCCAGCAGCCCACCCGCAGGCGAGCAGTACTTC. Translation: CASSPPAGEQYF.